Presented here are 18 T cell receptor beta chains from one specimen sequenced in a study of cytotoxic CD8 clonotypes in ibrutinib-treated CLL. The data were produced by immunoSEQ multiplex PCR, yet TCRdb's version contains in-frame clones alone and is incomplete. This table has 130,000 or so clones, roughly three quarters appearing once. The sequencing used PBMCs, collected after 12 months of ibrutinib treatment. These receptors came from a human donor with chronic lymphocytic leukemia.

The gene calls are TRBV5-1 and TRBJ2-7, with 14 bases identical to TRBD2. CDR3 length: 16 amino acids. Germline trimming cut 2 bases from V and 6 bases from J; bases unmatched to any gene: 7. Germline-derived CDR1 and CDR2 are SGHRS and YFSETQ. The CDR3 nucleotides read TGCGCCAGCAGCTTTAGGCCGGGACTAGCGGGAGTCGAGCAGTACTTC. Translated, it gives CASSFRPGLAGVEQYF.

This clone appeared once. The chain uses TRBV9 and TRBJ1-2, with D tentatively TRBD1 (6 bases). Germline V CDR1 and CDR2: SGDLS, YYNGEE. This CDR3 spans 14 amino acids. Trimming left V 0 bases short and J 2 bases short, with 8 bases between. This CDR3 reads CASSVDQGNYGYTF. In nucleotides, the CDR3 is TGTGCCAGCAGCGTAGATCAGGGGAACTATGGCTACACCTTC.

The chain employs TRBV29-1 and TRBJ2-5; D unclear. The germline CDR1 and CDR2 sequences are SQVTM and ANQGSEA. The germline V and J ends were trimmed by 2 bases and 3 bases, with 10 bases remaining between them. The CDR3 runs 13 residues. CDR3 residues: CSVELPLEETQYF. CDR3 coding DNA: TGCAGCGTTGAACTCCCCCTAGAAGAGACCCAGTACTTC.

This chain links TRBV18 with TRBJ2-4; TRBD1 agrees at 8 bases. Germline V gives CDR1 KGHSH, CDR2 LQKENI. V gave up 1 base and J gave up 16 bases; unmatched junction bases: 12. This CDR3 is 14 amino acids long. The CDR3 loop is CASSPLAGGGRIYF. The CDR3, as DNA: TGTGCCAGCTCACCACTGGCAGGGGGCGGAAGGATTTACTTC.

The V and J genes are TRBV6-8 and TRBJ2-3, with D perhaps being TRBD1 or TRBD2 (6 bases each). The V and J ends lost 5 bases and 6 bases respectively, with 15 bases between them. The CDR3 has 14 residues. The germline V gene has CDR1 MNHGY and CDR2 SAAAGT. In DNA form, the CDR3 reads TGTGCCAGCAGTCTAGCGAAGGGGGAGGATACGCAGTATTTT. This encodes CASSLAKGEDTQYF.

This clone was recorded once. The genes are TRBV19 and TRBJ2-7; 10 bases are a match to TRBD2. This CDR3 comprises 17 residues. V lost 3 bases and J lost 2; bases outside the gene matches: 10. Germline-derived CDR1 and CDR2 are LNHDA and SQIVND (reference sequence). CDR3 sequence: CASSIAGTSVFTYEQYF. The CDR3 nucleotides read TGTGCCAGTAGTATCGCCGGGACTAGCGTATTTACCTACGAGCAGTACTTC.

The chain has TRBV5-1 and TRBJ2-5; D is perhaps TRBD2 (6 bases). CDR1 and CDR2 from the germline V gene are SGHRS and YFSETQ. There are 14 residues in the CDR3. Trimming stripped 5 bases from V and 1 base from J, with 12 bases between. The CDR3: CASRGTSSQETQYF. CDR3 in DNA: TGCGCCAGCAGAGGTACTAGCAGCCAAGAGACCCAGTACTTC.

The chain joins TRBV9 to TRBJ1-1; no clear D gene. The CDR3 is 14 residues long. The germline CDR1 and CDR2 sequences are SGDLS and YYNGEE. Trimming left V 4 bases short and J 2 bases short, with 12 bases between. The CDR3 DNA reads TGTGCCAGCAGCTTGACTATGAGTAACACTGAAGCTTTCTTT. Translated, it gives CASSLTMSNTEAFF.

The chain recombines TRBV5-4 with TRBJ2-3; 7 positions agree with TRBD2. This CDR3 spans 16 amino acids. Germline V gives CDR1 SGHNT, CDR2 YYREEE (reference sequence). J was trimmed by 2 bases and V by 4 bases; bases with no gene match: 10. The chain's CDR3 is CASSPTGSGYTDTQYF. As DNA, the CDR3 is TGTGCCAGCAGCCCGACGGGTAGCGGGTACACAGATACGCAGTATTTT.

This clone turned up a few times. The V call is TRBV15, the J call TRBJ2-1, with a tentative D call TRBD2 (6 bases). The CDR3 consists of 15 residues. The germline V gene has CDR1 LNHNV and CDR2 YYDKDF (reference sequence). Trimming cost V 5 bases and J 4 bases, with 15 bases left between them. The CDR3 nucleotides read TGTGCCACCAGCTTTATAGCGGAGGCTTACAATGAGCAGTTCTTC. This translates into CATSFIAEAYNEQFF.

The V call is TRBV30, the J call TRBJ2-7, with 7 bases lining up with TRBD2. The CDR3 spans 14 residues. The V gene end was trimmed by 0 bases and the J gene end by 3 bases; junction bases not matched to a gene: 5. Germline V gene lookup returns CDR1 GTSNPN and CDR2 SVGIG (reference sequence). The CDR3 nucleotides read TGTGCCTGGAGTGTTTCAGCGGGACGCTACGAGCAGTACTTC. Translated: CAWSVSAGRYEQYF. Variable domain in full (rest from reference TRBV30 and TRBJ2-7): SQTIHQWPATLVQPVGSPLSLECTVEGTSNPNLYWYRQAAGRGLQLLFYSVGIGQISSEVPQNLSASRPQDRQFILSSKKLLLSDSGFYLCAWSVSAGRYEQYFGPGTRLTVT.

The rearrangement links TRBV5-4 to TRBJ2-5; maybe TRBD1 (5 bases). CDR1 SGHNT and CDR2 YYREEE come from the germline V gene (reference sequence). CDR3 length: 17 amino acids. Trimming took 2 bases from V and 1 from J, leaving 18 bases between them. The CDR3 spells CASSFDTHRLGQETQYF. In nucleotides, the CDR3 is TGTGCCAGCAGCTTTGACACACACAGGTTAGGCCAAGAGACCCAGTACTTC. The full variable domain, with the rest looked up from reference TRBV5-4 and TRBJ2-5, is ETGVTQSPTHLIKTRGQQVTLRCSSQSGHNTVSWYQQALGQGPQFIFQYYREEENGRGNFPPRFSGLQFPNYSSELNVNALELDDSALYLCASSFDTHRLGQETQYFGPGTRLLVL.

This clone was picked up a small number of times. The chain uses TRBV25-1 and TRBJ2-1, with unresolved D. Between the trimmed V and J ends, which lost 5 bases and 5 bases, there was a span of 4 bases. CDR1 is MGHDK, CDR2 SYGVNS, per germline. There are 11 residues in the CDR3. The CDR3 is CASSRNNEQFF. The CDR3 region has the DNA TGTGCCAGCAGTCGGAACAATGAGCAGTTCTTC.

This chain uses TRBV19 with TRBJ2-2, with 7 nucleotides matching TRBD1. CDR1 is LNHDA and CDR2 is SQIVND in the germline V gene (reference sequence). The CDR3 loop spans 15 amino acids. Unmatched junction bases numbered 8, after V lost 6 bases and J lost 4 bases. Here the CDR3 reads CASSPDRSGTGELFF. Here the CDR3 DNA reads TGTGCCAGTAGCCCGGACAGGAGTGGCACCGGGGAGCTGTTTTTT.

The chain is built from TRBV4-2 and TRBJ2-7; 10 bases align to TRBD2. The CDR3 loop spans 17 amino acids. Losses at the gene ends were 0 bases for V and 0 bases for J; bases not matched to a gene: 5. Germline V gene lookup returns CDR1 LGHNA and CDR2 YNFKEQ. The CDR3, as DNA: TGTGCCAGCAGCCAAGATACCCCTAGCGGGAGCTCCTACGAGCAGTACTTC. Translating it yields CASSQDTPSGSSYEQYF.

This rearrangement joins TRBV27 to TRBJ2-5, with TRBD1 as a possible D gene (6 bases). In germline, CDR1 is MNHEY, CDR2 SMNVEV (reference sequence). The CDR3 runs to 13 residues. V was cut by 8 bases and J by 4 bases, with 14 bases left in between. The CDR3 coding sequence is TGTGCCAGCGGTATACAGGGTCGAGAGACCCAGTACTTC. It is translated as CASGIQGRETQYF.

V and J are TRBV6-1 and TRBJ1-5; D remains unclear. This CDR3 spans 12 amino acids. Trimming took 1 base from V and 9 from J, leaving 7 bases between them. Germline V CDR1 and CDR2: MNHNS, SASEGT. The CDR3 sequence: CASSEGDMPQHF. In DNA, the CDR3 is TGTGCCAGCAGTGAAGGTGACATGCCCCAGCATTTT.

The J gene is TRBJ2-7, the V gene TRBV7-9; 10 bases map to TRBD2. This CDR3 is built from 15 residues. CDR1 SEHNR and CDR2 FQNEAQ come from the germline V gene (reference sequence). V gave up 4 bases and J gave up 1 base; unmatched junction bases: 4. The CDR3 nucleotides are TGTGCCAGCAGCTGGGGACTAGCGAGATCCTACGAGCAGTACTTC. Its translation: CASSWGLARSYEQYF.